This T cell receptor beta chain stems from a study of cytomegalovirus exposure and HLA in healthy donors. About the study: About 85 million unique TCR sequences came from HLA-typed donors in an early release. Notes on the study in general: The authors considered a cluster of highly shared sequence variants likely to be a sequencing artifact. The study recorded some 160 TCR beta chains that were cytomegalovirus-associated.

The PCR used 60 Vbeta and 13 Jbeta primers. The table came from immunoSEQ multiplex PCR; TCRdb's copy has only in-frame clones and leaves some out. The table shows about 190,000 clones, with about 76% occurring only once. Germline CDR1 reads KGHSH; CDR2 reads LQKENI. CDR3 size: 16 residues. The V and J ends lost 1 base and 0 bases respectively, with 11 bases between them. Concerning this clone itself: What it recognizes is unknown.

Each donor was healthy, and each was a bone marrow donor. The V and J genes are TRBV18 and TRBJ2-3; maybe TRBD1 (5 bases). The sequence was collected from a woman aged 45-65 years in good health and CMV-seronegative. Sequencing was done on a sample of PBMCs. The CDR3 spells CASSPQGASSTDTQYF. The CDR3 DNA follows: TGTGCCAGCTCACCACAAGGGGCCTCTAGCACAGATACGCAGTATTTT.